The rows below give T cell receptor beta chains drawn from one sample of a study of shared clonotypes between healthy human individuals. The data were produced by immunoSEQ multiplex PCR, yet TCRdb's version contains in-frame clones alone and is incomplete. The repertoire has approximately 2.1 million clones, more than 80% of them found once; the top ten carry about 0.39%. Sequenced sample: naive CD4+ T cells from PBMCs. The source of these receptors is a man aged 18 to 29 in good health. Some clones in this sample may be carry-over from other donors' samples. Both conserved end residues are part of each CDR3. The order of the fields is D gene, CDR3 length, V gene, clone size, J gene, CDR3 DNA, CDR3 protein. D genes are given only for firm matches. The size entry is marked missing in some rows and otherwise reads once, few, many or a size class.

>TRBD1|15|TRBV7-3|-|TRBJ2-2
TGTGCCAGCAGCCCAGGACAGGGGAGGACCGGGGAGCTGTTTTTT
CASSPGQGRTGELFF
>-|15|TRBV27|-|TRBJ2-3
TGTGCCAGCCTCCACGGGGCTACCCTCACAGATACGCAGTATTTT
CASLHGATLTDTQYF
>TRBD2|15|TRBV4-2|-|TRBJ2-7
TGTGCCAGCAGCCACCAGACTAGGGAGGGATACGAGCAGTACTTC
CASSHQTREGYEQYF
>TRBD1|16|TRBV30|-|TRBJ2-5
TGTGCCAGCACAGGGGGCAGAATGCTGAAAAAAGGGACCCAGTACTTC
CASTGGRMLKKGTQYF
>-|15|TRBV5-4|-|TRBJ2-5
TGTGCCAGCAGCTTGGGAGGGGCGGCTGAAGAGACCCAGTACTTC
CASSLGGAAEETQYF
>-|15|TRBV6-1|-|TRBJ2-7
TGTGCCAGCAGTGAAGCTTTTTGGGTTTCCTACGAGCAGTACTTC
CASSEAFWVSYEQYF
>-|11|TRBV21-1|-|TRBJ1-2
TGTGCCAGCTCGTCCCCTTATGGCTACACCTTC
CASSSPYGYTF
>-|13|TRBV7-2|-|TRBJ1-4
TGTGCCAGCAGCCGCGCTGAGGGGTCAGTCCTGTTTTTT
CASSRAEGSVLFF
>-|16|TRBV28|-|TRBJ2-1
TGTGCCAGCAGAAGCCCGGCGCTGGGAGACTACAATGAGCAGTTCTTC
CASRSPALGDYNEQFF
>-|15|TRBV9|-|TRBJ2-5
TGTGCCAGCAGCCCCCCCGACCCGAGGCAAGAGACCCAGTACTTC
CASSPPDPRQETQYF
>-|12|TRBV2|-|TRBJ2-7
TGTGCCAGCAGTGATCGCGGCTACGAGCAGTACTTC
CASSDRGYEQYF
>-|13|TRBV30|-|TRBJ1-2
TGTGCCTGGAGTGAGACAGCTAACTATGGCTACACCTTC
CAWSETANYGYTF
>-|12|TRBV12-5|-|TRBJ2-7
TGTGCTAGTGGGCCCACCTCCTACGAGCAGTACTTC
CASGPTSYEQYF
>TRBD2|19|TRBV7-9|-|TRBJ2-7
TGTGCCAGCAGCCCCGCCGGGACAGCTGGTAATAGCGGGAGCTACGAGCAGTACTTC
CASSPAGTAGNSGSYEQYF
>TRBD1|15|TRBV19|few|TRBJ1-5
TGTGCCAGTAGTAGGGGACAGGGAGGCAATCAGCCCCAGCATTTT
CASSRGQGGNQPQHF
>-|14|TRBV5-1|-|TRBJ2-3
TGCGCCAGCAGCTTACAGGGAGGCACAGATACGCAGTATTTT
CASSLQGGTDTQYF